What follows are 28 T cell receptor beta chains derived from one specimen sequenced in a study of CD8+CD57+ T cells in acquired aplastic anemia. Genomic DNA, serving as template, underwent TCR beta VDJ and CDR3 profiling. TCRdb itself ran the reads through MiXCR, one entry per CDR3 protein. The sample consists of 150,000 or so distinct CDR3 sequences, roughly 63% of them appearing once. Sequencing input: sorted CD4+, CD8+, or CD8+CD57+ T cells (not recorded which) from PBMCs. The receptors were sampled from a human donor in good health.

This clonotype came up a few times. This chain connects TRBV6-1 to TRBJ2-7; 7 bases match TRBD2. With 2 bases clipped from V and 4 bases from J, the junction kept 5 bases outside the gene matches. Germline-derived CDR1 and CDR2 are MNHNS and SASEGT. CDR3 size: 14 residues. CDR3 region: CASSEPQGGYEQYV. In nucleotides, the CDR3 is TGTGCCAGCAGTGAACCGCAGGGAGGGTACGAGCAGTACGTC.

The rearrangement uses TRBV9 and TRBJ2-7; D possibly corresponds to TRBD2 (6 bases). V was pared by 4 bases and J by 6 bases, with 26 bases between. CDR3 length: 17 amino acids. Germline loops: CDR1 SGDLS, CDR2 YYNGEE. The DNA of the CDR3 is TGTGCCAGCAGCCAACCCCAACTCTGGAGTGAAGCGGGCGAGCAGTACTTC. This encodes CASSQPQLWSEAGEQYF.

Only a few counts were recorded for this clonotype. The V gene is TRBV28, the J gene TRBJ2-7; 7 bases line up with TRBD2. Trimming took 2 bases from V and 0 from J; bases not matched to a gene: 7. The CDR3 extends over 16 amino acids. Per the germline V gene, CDR1 is MDHEN and CDR2 is SYDVKM. Here the CDR3 DNA reads TGTGCCAGCAGTTTAGGAGCAGGCGGGGGCTCCTACGAGCAGTACTTC. Translation gives CASSLGAGGGSYEQYF.

This clonotype was picked up one time. The V and J genes are TRBV7-8 and TRBJ1-6; TRBD1 aligns across 9 bases. V dropped 5 bases and J dropped 7; count of bases not matched to a gene: 3. The CDR3 has 14 amino acids. The V gene's germline CDR1 is SGHVS and CDR2 FQNEAQ. CDR3 residues: CASSRDRENSPLHF. The CDR3 bases are TGTGCCAGCAGCCGGGACAGGGAGAATTCACCCCTCCACTTT.

Only a few counts were recorded for this clonotype. The chain combines TRBV20-1 with TRBJ2-5; TRBD1 agrees at 8 bases. This CDR3 contains 13 residues. CDR1 and CDR2 from the germline V gene are DFQATT and SNEGSKA (reference sequence). V shed 4 bases, J shed 5 bases, and the junction held 6 bases outside the gene matches. The CDR3 nucleotides are TGCAGTGCTACACCAGGGGGCATGGAGACCCAGTACTTC. Protein sequence: CSATPGGMETQYF.

The gene calls are TRBV4-2 and TRBJ2-4; D is uncertain. The CDR3 covers 11 residues. Trimming stripped 3 bases from V and 7 bases from J, with 4 bases between. Germline lookup yields CDR1 LGHNA and CDR2 YNFKEQ. Written as DNA, the CDR3 is TGTGCCAGCAGCCATTGGAACATTCAGTACTTC. Residues: CASSHWNIQYF.

This clonotype was seen at least ten times. The chain is built from TRBV11-2 and TRBJ2-7; D ambiguous. There are 16 residues in the CDR3. With 5 bases removed from V and 5 bases from J, the gap between germline ends came to 22 bases. CDR1 and CDR2 from the germline V gene are SGHAT and FQNNGV. For the CDR3, the DNA is TGTGCCAGCAGCCTCCCTCCCTCTAGGATCAGGCACGAGCAGTACTTC. Translated: CASSLPPSRIRHEQYF.

This clonotype was seen ten or more times. V gene TRBV6-2 or TRBV6-3 combines with J gene TRBJ2-3; 14 bases fit TRBD2. The germline V gene encodes CDR1 MNHEY and CDR2 SVGEGT. The CDR3 length is 15 residues. Trimming took 8 bases from V and 3 from J; bases not matched to a gene: 4. CDR3 DNA: TGTGCCAGCTATGGGACTAGCGGGAGTACAGATACGCAGTATTTT. This sequence encodes CASYGTSGSTDTQYF.

The V gene is TRBV20-1, the J gene TRBJ1-5; 9 bases are shared with TRBD1. The CDR3 sequence is 17 residues long. Germline CDR1 and CDR2: DFQATT and SNEGSKA (reference sequence). The ends lost 5 bases at V and 2 bases at J; junction bases unmatched: 13. For the CDR3, the DNA is TGCAGTGCTTCTACAGGGGGCTGGTTTTATGGCAATCAGCCCCAGCATTTT. This encodes CSASTGGWFYGNQPQHF.

The V and J genes are TRBV29-1 and TRBJ1-1; 7 nucleotides match TRBD1. Germline CDR1 is SQVTM and CDR2 is ANQGSEA. The V and J ends lost 6 bases and 1 base, in that order; junction bases with no gene match: 2. This CDR3 spans 12 amino acids. For the CDR3, the DNA is TGCAGCGTGAAGGGGGCGAACACTGAAGCTTTCTTT. Its translation: CSVKGANTEAFF.

As regards this clonotype: The CDR3 end shows no conserved phenylalanine or tryptophan, and so a read error is likely. This rearrangement joins TRBV15 to TRBJ2-5; perhaps TRBD1 as D (5 bases). CDR3 size: 16 residues. Germline CDR1 and CDR2: LNHNV and YYDKDF (reference sequence). CDR3: CASSRDQEGVGETQYL. The CDR3 DNA is TGCGCCTCCAGCAGAGATCAGGAAGGGGTGGGAGAGACCCAGTACCTC.

This rearrangement joins TRBV10-1 to TRBJ1-5, with D hard to call. V lost 8 bases, J lost 13 bases, and 12 bases lay in between. The CDR3 runs to 10 residues. Germline CDR1 reads WNHNN; CDR2 reads SYGVQD (reference sequence). CDR3 in DNA: TGCGCCAGCTTGGACGGGATGCAGCATTTT. Its protein product is CASLDGMQHF.

The chain recombines TRBV24-1 with TRBJ2-6, with TRBD1 matching over 7 bases. The V and J ends lost 4 bases and 2 bases, in that order; junction bases with no gene match: 4. The V gene's germline CDR1 is KGHDR and CDR2 SFDVKD. The CDR3 extends over 16 amino acids. Here the CDR3 reads CATSDPTGPGANVLTF. As DNA, the CDR3 is TGTGCCACCAGTGACCCGACAGGGCCTGGGGCCAACGTCCTGACTTTC.

This clonotype was detected a few times. A much larger clone lies a single base off, so this may be a read error. V usage is TRBV6-5 and J usage is TRBJ2-1; 9 bases are a match to TRBD2. CDR1 is MNHEY and CDR2 is SVGAGI in the germline V gene. This CDR3 has 15 amino acids. After removal of 5 bases from V and 7 bases from J, the junction contained 9 bases not matched to a gene. CDR3 amino acids: CASSRAGGPINEQFF. Written as DNA, the CDR3 is TGTGCCAGCAGTCGGGCGGGAGGGCCTATAAATGAGCAGTTCTTC.

This chain uses TRBV6-6 with TRBJ1-5, with D unresolved. The CDR3 loop spans 15 amino acids. Between the trimmed V and J ends, which lost 3 bases and 5 bases, there was a span of 14 bases. The germline V gene has CDR1 MNHNY and CDR2 SVGAGI (reference sequence). CDR3 DNA sequence: TGTGCCAGCAGTTATGCCGGATTTCTGGATCAGCCCCAGCATTTT. Protein sequence: CASSYAGFLDQPQHF.

This clonotype was counted between two and nine times. This chain uses TRBV15 with TRBJ2-7, with D unclear. The CDR3 sequence is 12 residues long. Germline CDR1 LNHNV, CDR2 YYDKDF (reference sequence). Between the trimmed V and J ends, which lost 0 bases and 4 bases, there was a span of 4 bases. The CDR3 coding sequence is TGTGCCACCAGCAGAGACGCTTACGAGCAGTACTTC. Protein product: CATSRDAYEQYF.

The V gene is TRBV15, the J gene TRBJ1-2; unclear D gene. V was pared by 1 base and J by 6 bases, with 12 bases between. This CDR3 is built from 14 residues. CDR1 and CDR2 from the germline V gene are LNHNV and YYDKDF (reference sequence). CDR3 DNA: TGTGCCACCAGCAGAGTGGCGACTGGGCATGGCTACACCTTC. Protein sequence: CATSRVATGHGYTF.

The genes are TRBV10-3 and TRBJ1-5, with D possibly being TRBD1 (6 bases). The germline V gene has CDR1 ENHRY and CDR2 SYGVKD. CDR3 length: 14 residues. Trimming left V 6 bases short and J 5 bases short, with 14 bases between. CDR3 protein: CAISQGRRDQPQHF. In DNA form, the CDR3 reads TGTGCCATCAGCCAGGGGAGGAGAGATCAGCCCCAGCATTTT.

Note on this clonotype: A much larger clone lies one base from this, so it may be a read error. The chain uses TRBV7-9 and TRBJ2-7; D not resolved. The CDR3 spans 18 residues. CDR1 and CDR2 from the germline V gene are SEHNR and FQNEAQ (reference sequence). CDR3: CASSQATPRSYRAYEQYF. The CDR3 nucleotides read TGCGCCAGCAGCCAAGCTACACCAAGGAGTTACAGAGCCTACGAGCAGTACTTC. The full variable domain, its missing parts supplied by reference TRBV7-9 and TRBJ2-7, is DTGVSQNPRHKITKRGQNVTFRCDPISEHNRLYWYRQTLGQGPEFLTYFQNEAQLEKSRLLSDRFSAERPKGSFSTLEIQRTEQGDSAMYLCASSQATPRSYRAYEQYFGPGTRLTVT.

The V call is TRBV19, the J call TRBJ2-1, with D perhaps matching TRBD2 (6 bases). The germline gives CDR1 LNHDA, CDR2 SQIVND (reference sequence). This CDR3 is 15 amino acids long. The ends were cut back, 7 bases at V and 1 base at J, with 14 bases in the middle. CDR3 loop: CASTFLAGSYNEQFF. CDR3 bases: TGTGCCAGTACATTTCTGGCGGGATCCTACAATGAGCAGTTCTTC. Full variable domain (rest looked up from reference TRBV19 and TRBJ2-1): DGGITQSPKYLFRKEGQNVTLSCEQNLNHDAMYWYRQDPGQGLRLIYYSQIVNDFQKGDIAEGYSVSREKKESFPLTVTSAQKNPTAFYLCASTFLAGSYNEQFFGPGTRLTVL.

This clonotype has ten or more counts. J is TRBJ2-3 and V is TRBV7-9; TRBD2 agrees at 13 bases. Germline lookup yields CDR1 SEHNR and CDR2 FQNEAQ (reference sequence). The CDR3 is made up of 19 amino acids. V lost 2 bases and J lost 4; bases outside the gene matches: 12. CDR3 coding DNA: TGTGCCAGCAGCTTAACCTACCTCGGGACTAGCGGGAAGGCAGATACGCAGTATTTT. Residues: CASSLTYLGTSGKADTQYF.

Concerning this clonotype: One junction end disagrees with the germline gene, perhaps due to a read error. The rearrangement uses TRBV7-9 and TRBJ2-5; D uncertain. The germline V gene has CDR1 SEHNR and CDR2 FQNEAQ (reference sequence). The CDR3 extends over 13 amino acids. CDR3 in amino acids: CASRPLEKETQYF. As DNA, the CDR3 is TGCGCCAGCAGACCACTCGAAAAAGAGACCCAGTACTTC.

In this sample, this clonotype turned up many times. This chain links TRBV7-8 with TRBJ1-6; 7 bases are shared with TRBD1. CDR3 length equals 15 residues. After removal of 5 bases from V and 5 bases from J, the junction contained 6 bases not matched to a gene. Germline lookup yields CDR1 SGHVS and CDR2 FQNEAQ. CDR3 in DNA: TGTGCCAGCAGCCCGGAGGGACAGAATAATTCACCCCTCCACTTT. It is translated as CASSPEGQNNSPLHF.

This clonotype has only one observation. V gene TRBV20-1 combines with J gene TRBJ1-4, with D possibly being TRBD1 (5 bases). CDR3 length: 12 amino acids. V was trimmed by 4 bases and J by 8 bases, leaving 11 bases between them. Germline V gene data show CDR1 as DFQATT and CDR2 as SNEGSKA (reference sequence). The CDR3 is CSAKRGNEKLFF. The CDR3 region has the DNA TGCAGTGCTAAGAGGGGAAACGAAAAACTGTTTTTT.

For this clonotype: The junction does not match germline at one end; this may be a read error. This chain connects TRBV7-3 to TRBJ2-7, with TRBD2 identical over 12 bases. This CDR3 is 15 amino acids long. Germline V gene sequence: CDR1 SGHTA, CDR2 FQGTGA. CDR3 protein: CASSLASGRAYEQYF. CDR3 coding DNA: TGTGCCAGCAGCTTAGCTAGCGGGAGGGCCTATGAGCAGTACTTC.

In this sample, this clonotype turned up many times. The J gene is TRBJ2-1, the V gene TRBV29-1, with D perhaps matching TRBD1 (5 bases). Germline V CDR1 and CDR2: SQVTM, ANQGSEA. The CDR3 sequence is 12 residues long. V shed 1 base and J shed 6 bases, with 7 bases lying between them. DNA for the CDR3: TGCAGCGTTGAAGCCGACAGCAATGAGCAGTTCTTC. It specifies CSVEADSNEQFF.

This clonotype showed up many times. CDR3 DNA sequence: TGCAGTGCTATGGGCCGCGAGGATTACGAGCAGTACTTC. Its translation is CSAMGREDYEQYF. The V call is TRBV20-1, the J call TRBJ2-7; D is unresolved. The CDR3 sequence is 13 residues long. Germline V gene lookup returns CDR1 DFQATT and CDR2 SNEGSKA (reference sequence). Trimming removed 4 bases from V and 4 bases from J, with 14 bases in between.

This chain joins TRBV28 and TRBJ2-5, with D unresolved. Trimming removed 5 bases from V and 3 bases from J, with 13 bases in between. Germline-derived CDR1 and CDR2 are MDHEN and SYDVKM. The CDR3 sequence is 14 residues long. The CDR3 loop reads CASSIPRWEETQYF. In DNA, the CDR3 is TGTGCCAGCAGTATACCTAGGTGGGAAGAGACCCAGTACTTC.